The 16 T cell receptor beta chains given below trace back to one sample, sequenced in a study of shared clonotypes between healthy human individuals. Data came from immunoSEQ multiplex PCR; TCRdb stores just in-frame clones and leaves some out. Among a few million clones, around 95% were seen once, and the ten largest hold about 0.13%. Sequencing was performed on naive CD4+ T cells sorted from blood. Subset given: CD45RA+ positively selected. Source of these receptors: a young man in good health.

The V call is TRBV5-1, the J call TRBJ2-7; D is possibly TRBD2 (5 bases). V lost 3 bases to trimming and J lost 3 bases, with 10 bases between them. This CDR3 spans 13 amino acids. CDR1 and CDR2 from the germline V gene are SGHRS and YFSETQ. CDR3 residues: CASSYGVSYEQYF. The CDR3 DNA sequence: TGCGCCAGCAGCTACGGGGTGAGCTACGAGCAGTACTTC.

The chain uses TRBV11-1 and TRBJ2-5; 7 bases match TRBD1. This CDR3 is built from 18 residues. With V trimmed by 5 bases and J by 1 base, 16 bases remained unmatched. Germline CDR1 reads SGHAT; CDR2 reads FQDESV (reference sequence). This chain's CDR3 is CASSQGQASTPFQETQYF. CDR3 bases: TGTGCCAGCAGCCAAGGACAGGCTAGTACGCCATTCCAAGAGACCCAGTACTTC.

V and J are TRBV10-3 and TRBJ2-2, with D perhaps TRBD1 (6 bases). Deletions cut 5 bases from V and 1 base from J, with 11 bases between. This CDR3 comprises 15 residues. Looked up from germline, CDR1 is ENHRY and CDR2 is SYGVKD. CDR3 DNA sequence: TGTGCCATCAGTACTTGGACAGAGAACACCGGGGAGCTGTTTTTT. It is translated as CAISTWTENTGELFF.

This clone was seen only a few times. The chain's CDR3 is CASSMRDKLGPQHF. The CDR3 bases are TGTGCCAGTAGTATGAGGGACAAGTTGGGGCCCCAGCATTTT. This chain uses TRBV19 with TRBJ1-5; a weak D match, TRBD1 (6 bases). The CDR3 has 14 amino acids. The ends were cut back, 3 bases at V and 9 bases at J, with 15 bases in the middle. Germline loops: CDR1 LNHDA, CDR2 SQIVND (reference sequence).

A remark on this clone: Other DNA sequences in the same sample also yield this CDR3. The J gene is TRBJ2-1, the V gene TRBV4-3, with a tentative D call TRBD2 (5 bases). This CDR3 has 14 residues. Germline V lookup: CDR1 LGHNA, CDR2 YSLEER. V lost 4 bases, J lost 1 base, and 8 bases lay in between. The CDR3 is CASSPSGSYNEQFF. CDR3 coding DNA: TGCGCCAGCAGCCCTTCGGGATCCTACAATGAGCAGTTCTTC.

The CDR3 nucleotides are TGTGCCAGCAGTTTATCGTTTGAGCGGGGGGTTGAGACCCAGTACTTC. Translation: CASSLSFERGVETQYF. The chain joins TRBV27 to TRBJ2-5; 9 nucleotides match TRBD2. This CDR3 has 16 residues. Germline CDR1 and CDR2: MNHEY and SMNVEV (reference sequence). Unmatched junction bases numbered 7, after V lost 0 bases and J lost 5 bases.

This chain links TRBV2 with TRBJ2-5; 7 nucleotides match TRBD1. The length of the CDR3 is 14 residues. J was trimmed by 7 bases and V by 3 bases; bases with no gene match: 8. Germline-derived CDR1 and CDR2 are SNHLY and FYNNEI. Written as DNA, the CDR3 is TGTGCCAGCAGTGATGAGGGGGCCATGAGGACCCAGTACTTC. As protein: CASSDEGAMRTQYF.

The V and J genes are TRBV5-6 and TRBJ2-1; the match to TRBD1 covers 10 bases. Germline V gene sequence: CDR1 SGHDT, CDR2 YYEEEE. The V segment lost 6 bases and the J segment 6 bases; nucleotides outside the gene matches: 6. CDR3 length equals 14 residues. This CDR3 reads CASIDRGLFNEQFF. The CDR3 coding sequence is TGTGCCAGCATTGACAGGGGGCTATTCAATGAGCAGTTCTTC.

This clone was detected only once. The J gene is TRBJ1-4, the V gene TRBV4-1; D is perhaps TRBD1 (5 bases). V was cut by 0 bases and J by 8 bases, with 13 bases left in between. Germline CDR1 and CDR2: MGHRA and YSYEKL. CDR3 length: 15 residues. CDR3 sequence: CASSQDGRGREKLFF. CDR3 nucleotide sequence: TGCGCCAGCAGCCAAGATGGTAGGGGCCGGGAAAAACTGTTTTTT.

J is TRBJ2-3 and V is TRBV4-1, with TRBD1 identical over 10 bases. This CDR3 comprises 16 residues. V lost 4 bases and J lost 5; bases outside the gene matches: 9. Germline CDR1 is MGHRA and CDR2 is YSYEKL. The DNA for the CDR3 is TGCGCCAGCAGCCCACCGACAGGGGGCGCGAAAGATACGCAGTATTTT. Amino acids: CASSPPTGGAKDTQYF.

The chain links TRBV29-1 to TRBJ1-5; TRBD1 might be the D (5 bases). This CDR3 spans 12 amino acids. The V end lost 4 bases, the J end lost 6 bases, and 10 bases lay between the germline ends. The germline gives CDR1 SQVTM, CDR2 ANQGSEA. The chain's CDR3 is CSVGTSGQPQHF. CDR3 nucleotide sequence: TGCAGCGTTGGGACATCAGGTCAGCCCCAGCATTTT.

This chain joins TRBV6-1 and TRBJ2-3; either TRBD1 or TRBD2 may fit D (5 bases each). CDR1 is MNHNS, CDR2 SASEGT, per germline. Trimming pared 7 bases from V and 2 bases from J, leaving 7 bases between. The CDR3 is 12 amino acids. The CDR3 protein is CASKGTTDTQYF. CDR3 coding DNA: TGTGCCAGCAAGGGGACCACAGATACGCAGTATTTT.

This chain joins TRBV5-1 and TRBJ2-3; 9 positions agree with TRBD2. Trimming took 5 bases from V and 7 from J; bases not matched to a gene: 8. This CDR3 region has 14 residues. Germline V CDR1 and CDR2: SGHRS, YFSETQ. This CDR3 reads CASRLAGDIYTQYF. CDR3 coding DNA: TGCGCCAGCAGGTTAGCGGGAGATATATATACGCAGTATTTT. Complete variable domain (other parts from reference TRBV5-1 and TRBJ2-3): KAGVTQTPRYLIKTRGQQVTLSCSPISGHRSVSWYQQTPGQGLQFLFEYFSETQRNKGNFPGRFSGRQFSNSRSEMNVSTLELGDSALYLCASRLAGDIYTQYFGPGTRLTVL.

The CDR3 reads CASSQQGLGTDTQYF. The CDR3, as DNA: TGTGCCAGCAGCCAACAGGGGCTCGGCACAGATACGCAGTATTTT. The V and J genes are TRBV7-3 and TRBJ2-3; the match to TRBD1 covers 7 bases. Germline loops: CDR1 SGHTA, CDR2 FQGTGA. Unmatched junction bases numbered 6, after V lost 5 bases and J lost 1 base. The CDR3 sequence is 15 residues long.

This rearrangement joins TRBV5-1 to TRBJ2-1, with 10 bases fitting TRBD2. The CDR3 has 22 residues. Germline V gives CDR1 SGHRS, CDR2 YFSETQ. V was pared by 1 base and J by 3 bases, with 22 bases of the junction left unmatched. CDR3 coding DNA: TGCGCCAGCAGCTTGCAGGTGGCCACCGGGAGCGGGAGGGCCCTCCACTACAATGAGCAGTTCTTC. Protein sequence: CASSLQVATGSGRALHYNEQFF.

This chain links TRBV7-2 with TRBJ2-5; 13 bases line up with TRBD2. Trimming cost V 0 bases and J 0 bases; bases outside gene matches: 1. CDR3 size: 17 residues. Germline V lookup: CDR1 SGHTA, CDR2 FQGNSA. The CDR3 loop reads CASSLATSGGYQETQYF. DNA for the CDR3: TGTGCCAGCAGCTTAGCGACTAGCGGGGGGTACCAAGAGACCCAGTACTTC.